These T cell receptor beta chains were read from a single sample in a study of blood T cell repertoires in COVID-19. The table came from immunoSEQ multiplex PCR; TCRdb's copy has only in-frame clones and leaves some out. The sample yields roughly 250,000 clones, about 87% seen once. Sequences were obtained from peripheral blood. The receptors derive from a woman aged 40 to 50 with acute or convalescent COVID-19. Each CDR3 is given with its conserved first and last residue. Expanded clones get a size class; other rows say once, few or many, or leave the size out.

clone_size,j_call,v_call,cdr3_aa
-,TRBJ1-6,TRBV4-1,CASSHPWDRENSPLHF
-,TRBJ2-5,TRBV24-1,CATSDPNNRGAETQYF
-,TRBJ1-2,TRBV11-2,CASSLTEGDGYTF
once,TRBJ2-3,TRBV12-5,CASGVGSLDTQYF
-,TRBJ1-3,TRBV6-5,CASSSGTAGNTIYF
-,TRBJ2-1,TRBV27,CASGRNEQFF
-,TRBJ1-6,TRBV5-8,CASSFRDRVGSPLHF
-,TRBJ1-1,TRBV9,CASSPAQGWTEAFF
once,TRBJ1-6,TRBV5-8,CASNPDSPGSNSPLHF
-,TRBJ1-5,TRBV7-9,CASSISGTGFNQPQHF
once,TRBJ1-1,TRBV4-1,CASSPREGVNTEAFF
-,TRBJ1-6,TRBV7-8,CASSLEQGGISPLHF
-,TRBJ1-2,TRBV13,CASSLSLKVSSGYGYTF
-,TRBJ1-5,TRBV5-1,CASSLGPEGQPQHF
-,TRBJ2-5,TRBV3-1/TRBV3-2,CASSHPPGGTPRAQYF
-,TRBJ1-5,TRBV4-1,CASSQEGAGSNQPQHF
-,TRBJ1-1,TRBV3-1/TRBV3-2,CASSQTGTTEAFF
-,TRBJ1-6,TRBV7-6,CASSLDGGFNSPLHF
-,TRBJ2-3,TRBV6-2/TRBV6-3,CASSPGLADADTQYF
-,TRBJ2-5,TRBV12-5,CASGPSTSGEETQYF
-,TRBJ1-2,TRBV7-2,CASSLVRQGNYGYTF
-,TRBJ1-5,TRBV6-5,CASSYSGGSNQPQHF
-,TRBJ2-1,TRBV7-2,CASSLLRTGVEQFF
-,TRBJ2-4,TRBV6-5,CASSRGAKNIQYF
-,TRBJ1-2,TRBV5-4,CASSLSLGGGGNYGYTF
-,TRBJ1-2,TRBV6-5,CASNPAGGDGYTF
-,TRBJ2-5,TRBV6-1,CATYYGQGQETQYF
-,TRBJ1-5,TRBV12-5,CASGLGDRFQPQHF
-,TRBJ2-2,TRBV11-2,CASSRWSDTGELFF
-,TRBJ1-2,TRBV4-1,CASSQEGQGRVAHGYTF
-,TRBJ2-5,TRBV11-2,CASSSLAGGITETQYF
-,TRBJ2-3,TRBV2,CASSEAGGQGADTQYF
-,TRBJ2-1,TRBV7-2,CASSFVTSGNEQFF
-,TRBJ2-2,TRBV5-4,CASSPLSRGGQTGELFF
few,TRBJ1-1,TRBV11-2,CASSQQGNTEAFF
-,TRBJ2-3,TRBV5-6,CASSLATLSTDTQYF
-,TRBJ1-1,TRBV12-3/TRBV12-4,CASRIQGGAEAFF
few,TRBJ1-1,TRBV10-3,CAIRGQGRNTEAFF
-,TRBJ2-5,TRBV7-8,CASSLNSLAGGRETQYF
-,TRBJ2-1,TRBV15,CATSGDRGGYNEQFF
-,TRBJ1-1,TRBV28,CACTGYTEAFF
-,TRBJ1-5,TRBV4-1,CASSQLMGADHQPQHF
-,TRBJ1-2,TRBV9,CASSVVTAGGYGYTF